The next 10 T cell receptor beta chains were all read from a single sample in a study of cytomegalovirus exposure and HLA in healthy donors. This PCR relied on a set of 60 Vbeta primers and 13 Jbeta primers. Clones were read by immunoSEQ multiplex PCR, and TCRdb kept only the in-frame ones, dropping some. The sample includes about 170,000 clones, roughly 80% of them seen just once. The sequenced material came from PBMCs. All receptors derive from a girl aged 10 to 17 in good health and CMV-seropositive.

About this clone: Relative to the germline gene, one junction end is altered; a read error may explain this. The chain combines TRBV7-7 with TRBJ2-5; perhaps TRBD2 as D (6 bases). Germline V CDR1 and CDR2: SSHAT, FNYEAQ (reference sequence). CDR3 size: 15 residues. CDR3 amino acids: CASSLGYGGEETQYF. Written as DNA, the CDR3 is TGTGCTAGCAGCTTAGGTTATGGCGGGGAAGAGACCCAGTACTTC.

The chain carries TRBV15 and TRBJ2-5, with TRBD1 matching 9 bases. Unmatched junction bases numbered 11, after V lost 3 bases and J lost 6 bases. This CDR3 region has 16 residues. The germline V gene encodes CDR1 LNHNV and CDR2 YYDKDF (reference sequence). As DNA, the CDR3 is TGTGCCACCAGCAGGGGGGGACAGGGTATTGTAAAGACCCAGTACTTC. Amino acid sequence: CATSRGGQGIVKTQYF.

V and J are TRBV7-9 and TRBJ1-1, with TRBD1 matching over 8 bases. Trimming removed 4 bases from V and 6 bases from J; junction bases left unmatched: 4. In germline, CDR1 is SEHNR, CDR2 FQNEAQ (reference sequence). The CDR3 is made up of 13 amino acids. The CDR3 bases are TGTGCCAGCAGCTACCGGGACAGGCCTGAAGCTTTCTTT. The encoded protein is CASSYRDRPEAFF.

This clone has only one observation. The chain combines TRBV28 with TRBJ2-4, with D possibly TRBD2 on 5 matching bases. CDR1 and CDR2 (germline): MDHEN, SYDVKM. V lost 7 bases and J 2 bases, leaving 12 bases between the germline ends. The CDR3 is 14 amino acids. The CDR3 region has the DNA TGTGCCAGCACCTGGCGGGTTCCCAAAAACATTCAGTACTTC. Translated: CASTWRVPKNIQYF.

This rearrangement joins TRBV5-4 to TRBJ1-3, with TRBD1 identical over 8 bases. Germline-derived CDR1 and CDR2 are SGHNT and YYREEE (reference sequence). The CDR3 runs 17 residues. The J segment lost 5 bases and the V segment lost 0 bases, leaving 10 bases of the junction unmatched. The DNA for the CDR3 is TGTGCCAGCAGCTTGGCCTCCGGGACAGGCCCAAGAAACACCATATATTTT. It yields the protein CASSLASGTGPRNTIYF.

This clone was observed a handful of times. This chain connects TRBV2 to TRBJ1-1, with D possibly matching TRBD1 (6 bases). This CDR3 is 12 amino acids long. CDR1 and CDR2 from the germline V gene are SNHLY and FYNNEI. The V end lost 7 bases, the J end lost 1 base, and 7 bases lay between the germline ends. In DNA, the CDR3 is TGTGCCAGCAAGGGACAGAACACTGAAGCTTTCTTT. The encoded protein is CASKGQNTEAFF.

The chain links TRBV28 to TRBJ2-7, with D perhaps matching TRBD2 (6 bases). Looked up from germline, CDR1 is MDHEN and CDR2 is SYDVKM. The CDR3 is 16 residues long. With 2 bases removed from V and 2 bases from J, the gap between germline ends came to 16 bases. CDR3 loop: CASSLPRVAEPYEQYF. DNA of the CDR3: TGTGCCAGCAGTTTACCCCGGGTAGCGGAACCCTACGAGCAGTACTTC.

DNA for the CDR3: TGTGCCAGCAGTACTCAGGGTGAAGCTTTCTTT. Translated, it gives CASSTQGEAFF. This chain uses TRBV5-4 with TRBJ1-1, with TRBD1 as a possible D gene (5 bases). The germline V gene encodes CDR1 SGHNT and CDR2 YYREEE (reference sequence). The CDR3 consists of 11 residues. The V gene lost 5 bases and the J gene lost 7 bases, with 9 bases spanning the gap. Full variable domain (rest looked up from reference TRBV5-4 and TRBJ1-1): ETGVTQSPTHLIKTRGQQVTLRCSSQSGHNTVSWYQQALGQGPQFIFQYYREEENGRGNFPPRFSGLQFPNYSSELNVNALELDDSALYLCASSTQGEAFFGQGTRLTVV.

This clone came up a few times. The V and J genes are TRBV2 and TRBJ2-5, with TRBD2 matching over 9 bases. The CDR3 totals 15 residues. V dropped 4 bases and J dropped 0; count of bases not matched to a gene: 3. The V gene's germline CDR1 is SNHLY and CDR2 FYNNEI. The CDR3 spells CASSAERGDQETQYF. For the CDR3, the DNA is TGTGCCAGCAGTGCGGAGCGGGGGGACCAAGAGACCCAGTACTTC.

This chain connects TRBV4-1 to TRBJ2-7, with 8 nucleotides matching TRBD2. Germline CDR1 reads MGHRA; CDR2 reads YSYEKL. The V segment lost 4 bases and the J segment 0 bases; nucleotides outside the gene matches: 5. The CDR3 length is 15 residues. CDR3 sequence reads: CASSLVSGTSYEQYF. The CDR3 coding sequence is TGCGCCAGCAGCCTCGTTAGCGGGACCTCCTACGAGCAGTACTTC.